This TCR beta chain derives from a study of blood T cell repertoires in COVID-19 (dated by TCRdb to the early 2020s). As for the study more broadly: The collaborator samples originated in the United States, Italy and Spain and spanned the acute and convalescent phases of COVID-19. The material from the prospective study consisted of cDNA or gDNA derived from T cells, B-cell-depleted T cells, or PBMCs. Deeply sampled blood TCRbeta repertoires from subjects exposed to, actively infected with, or recovered from COVID-19 were included in the dataset. The repertoires were made available in a free public database intended to serve as a resource for research on the immune response to SARS-CoV-2. The samples were drawn from the first 160 participants of the ongoing ImmuneRACE study and from over 950 subjects provided by 6 global collaborators. Nearly every sample came with metadata listing a de-identified subject ID, COVID-19 status, age in years and sex. Where available, HLA class I and class II types were obtained from metadata supplied by the sample provider rather than from assay-based typing.

Trimming removed 1 base from V and 3 bases from J, leaving 12 bases between the germline ends. From the cysteine up to the phenylalanine, the CDR3 has a length of 16 residues. Here the CDR3 DNA is all that survives: 48 bases in frame from base 1. Reading the germline V gene gives CDR1 LGHNA and CDR2 YSLEER. In Seattle, one collaborating source enrolled patients while the infection was active and tracked those patients longitudinally over the course of disease. Each collaborating institution followed its own protocols to collect whole blood in K2EDTA tubes. For TCRbeta analysis, collaborator samples were shipped as frozen whole blood, as isolated PBMCs, or as DNA extracted from either sample type. Study-wide findings and limitations: The amount of clinical and demographic metadata varied by source and participant and was provided uncurated.

The immunoSEQ Assay, a bias-controlled multiplex PCR, was used to amplify TCRbeta CDR3 regions from genomic DNA. From the authors' description of their analysis: The number of nucleated cells in each sample was estimated from the amplification of reference gene primers within the assay. To quantify the absolute abundance of each unique TCRbeta CDR3 rearrangement, sequence reads were collapsed and filtered. For each sample, productive Simpson clonality was calculated as the square root of Simpson's diversity index across productive rearrangements. In its TCRdb copy, this immuneACCESS table keeps in-frame sequences only and misses some clones. Where compared with another copy, unresolved V genes explain less than half of these, and the others have no known cause. Clone size and the V and J calls come from that table; the DNA yielded D and trimming. In this sample the table shows a few hundred thousand clones, over 70% of which occur a single time. Together, the top ten hold around 9.6% of the sample.

This clone was recorded a few times. The specificity of this receptor is unknown. The input lacks base qualities; no much larger clone sits a single base away. The sequence was obtained from a woman in her 70s with COVID-19, enrolled during active disease. Sequencing was done on a sample of peripheral blood. The V gene is TRBV4-3 and the J gene is TRBJ2-2; the D region possibly corresponds to TRBD1 (5 bases align). The bases are TGCGCCAGCAGCCAAGTAACGGCAGGGCACACCGGGGAGCTGTTTTTT. It codes for CASSQVTAGHTGELFF.